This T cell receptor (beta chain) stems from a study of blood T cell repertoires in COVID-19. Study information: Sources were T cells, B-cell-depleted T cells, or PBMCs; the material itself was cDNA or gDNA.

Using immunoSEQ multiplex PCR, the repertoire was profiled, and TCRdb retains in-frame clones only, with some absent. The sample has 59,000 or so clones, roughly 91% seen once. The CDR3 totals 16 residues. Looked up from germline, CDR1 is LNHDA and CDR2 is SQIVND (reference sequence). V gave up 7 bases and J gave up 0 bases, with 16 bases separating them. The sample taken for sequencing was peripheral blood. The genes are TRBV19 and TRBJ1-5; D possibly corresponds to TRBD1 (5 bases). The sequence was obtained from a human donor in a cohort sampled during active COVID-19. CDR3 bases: TGTGCCAGTAACAAATTCGGGGGTTATAGCAATCAGCCCCAGCATTTT. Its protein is CASNKFGGYSNQPQHF.